This entry concerns a single TCR beta chain. Antigen: not known. This record belongs to a study of T cell responses to AZD1222 COVID-19 vaccine. The protocol was immunoSEQ multiplex PCR, while the TCRdb copy is restricted to in-frame clones and leaves out a portion. The repertoire holds 100,000 to 150,000 clones, with 88% as singletons. Per germline, CDR1 MNHEY and CDR2 SVGAGI. This CDR3 is 13 amino acids long. With 6 bases removed from V and 12 bases from J, the gap between germline ends came to 21 bases. Study-level points and caveats: Regions left unmutated in variants are reportedly the target of nearly half of spike-specific TCRs. Repertoires were obtained only post-peak T cell response. Distributed over spike, vaccine-associated CD4 TCRs predominated at 160-218 and 743-854.

The sequence derives from an adult in good health. The sequenced sample was peripheral blood, obtained on day 0 of AZD1222 vaccination. The V gene is TRBV6-5, the J gene TRBJ2-7; D is perhaps TRBD1 (6 bases). The CDR3 sequence: CASSKGIRDIRYF. The CDR3 DNA is TGTGCCAGCAGCAAAGGAATCCGGGACATTCGGTACTTC.